This T cell receptor beta chain was obtained from a study of T cell responses to AZD1222 COVID-19 vaccine. Worth noting for this clone: The antigen remains unidentified.

The CDR3 spans 13 residues. Germline CDR1 SNHLY, CDR2 FYNNEI. Assay used: immunoSEQ multiplex PCR; TCRdb lists only in-frame clones, some missing. The table includes 150,000 to 200,000 clones, about 91% detected once. Study-wide results and limits: The study sampled repertoires only after the peak T cell response. Females outnumbered males among donors, who were mostly white British; clonal diversity was possibly underestimated.

The receptor's source is an adult in good health. This chain joins TRBV2 and TRBJ2-2, with TRBD2 as a possible D gene (5 bases). The sample was peripheral blood, taken on day 0 of AZD1222 vaccination. The CDR3, as DNA: TGTGGAGGGATGGGGTTCGACACCGGGGAGCTGTTTTTT. It is translated as CGGMGFDTGELFF. The variable domain in full, with the rest retrieved from reference TRBV2 and TRBJ2-2, is EPEVTQTPSHQVTQMGQEVILRCVPISNHLYFYWYRQILGQKVEFLVSFYNNEISEKSEIFDDQFSVERPDGSNFTLKIRSTKLEDSAMYFCGGMGFDTGELFFGEGSRLTVL.